This T cell receptor beta chain was observed in a study of blood T cell repertoires in COVID-19. Turning to the study itself: Samples of COVID-19 (acute and convalescent) were obtained from the United States, Italy and Spain. T cells, B-cell-depleted T cells, or PBMCs provided the cDNA or gDNA that served as material.

Source study methods: Using reference gene primer amplification, nucleated cell counts were estimated. Clones were sequenced by immunoSEQ multiplex PCR, and TCRdb holds only the in-frame ones, with some missing. Clone size and V and J calls were adopted from that table, with D and trimming inferred from the DNA. The sample shows about 210,000 clones, about 90% of them seen only once. The CDR3 runs 16 residues. CDR1 PRHDT and CDR2 FYEKMQ come from the germline V gene (reference sequence). Trimming at V came to 4 bases and at J to 2 bases, leaving 4 bases not matched to a gene. Sequencing was done on a sample of peripheral blood. The chain couples TRBV13 to TRBJ2-3, with TRBD2 matching 12 bases. The source of this sequence is a young man with acute or convalescent COVID-19. CDR3 region: CASSWRLAGDTDTQYF. In nucleotides, the CDR3 is TGTGCCAGCAGCTGGCGACTAGCGGGAGACACAGATACGCAGTATTTT.